Presented here are 19 T cell receptor beta chains from one specimen sequenced in a study of T cells after yellow fever vaccination. TCRdb redid the calling of the 5' RACE reads with MiXCR, one entry per CDR3 protein. The table shows fewer than 350,000 distinct CDR3 sequences, with 3.6% occurring only once. The material sequenced was PBMCs, taken on the day of the yellow fever booster vaccination. These receptors all stem from a man aged 18 to 29 who received the YFV17D yellow fever vaccine.

The chain uses TRBV4-3 and TRBJ1-1; D gene uncertain. CDR1 and CDR2 (germline): LGHNA, YSLEER. CDR3 length: 15 residues. V lost 1 base to trimming and J lost 1 base, with 10 bases between them. This chain's CDR3 is CASSQGQERNTEAFF. Here the CDR3 DNA reads TGCGCCAGCAGCCAAGGGCAGGAAAGGAACACTGAAGCTTTCTTT.

The chain combines TRBV27 with TRBJ2-5; D perhaps matches TRBD1 (6 bases). The CDR3 spans 13 residues. The V end was cut by 4 bases, the J end by 3 bases, with 9 bases between. From germline, CDR1 is MNHEY and CDR2 SMNVEV (reference sequence). Here the CDR3 reads CASSSRTEETQYF. In nucleotides, the CDR3 is TGTGCCAGCAGTTCCCGGACAGAAGAGACCCAGTACTTC.

This clonotype was observed a few times. The chain links TRBV27 to TRBJ2-7; D is undetermined. This CDR3 spans 15 amino acids. Germline CDR1 and CDR2: MNHEY and SMNVEV (reference sequence). The V end was cut by 3 bases, the J end by 1 base, with 13 bases between. CDR3 in DNA: TGTGCCAGCAGTTTGAGCCGCCGGACGTCCTACGAGCAGTACGTC. Protein sequence: CASSLSRRTSYEQYV.

The chain has TRBV11-2 and TRBJ1-2; 8 positions agree with TRBD1. CDR3 size: 15 residues. In germline, CDR1 is SGHAT, CDR2 FQNNGV. The V and J ends lost 0 bases and 8 bases, in that order; junction bases with no gene match: 8. CDR3 bases: TGTGCCAGCAGCTTAGATGCGGCAGGGGGCGCGGGCTACACCTTC. Translating it yields CASSLDAAGGAGYTF. Complete variable domain (other parts from reference TRBV11-2 and TRBJ1-2): EAGVAQSPRYKIIEKRQSVAFWCNPISGHATLYWYQQILGQGPKLLIQFQNNGVVDDSQLPKDRFSAERLKGVDSTLKIQPAKLEDSAVYLCASSLDAAGGAGYTFGSGTRLTVV.

This chain uses TRBV18 with TRBJ1-1, with 9 bases lining up with TRBD1. Germline V lookup: CDR1 KGHSH, CDR2 LQKENI. The CDR3 is made up of 12 amino acids. V lost 4 bases, J lost 11 bases, and 5 bases stayed unmatched. The chain's CDR3 is CASSRRTGEAFF. CDR3 in DNA: TGTGCCAGCTCACGACGGACAGGGGAGGCTTTCTTT.

At least ten counts were recorded for this clonotype. The rearrangement uses TRBV29-1 and TRBJ2-5; 11 nucleotides agree with TRBD1. J was trimmed by 5 bases and V by 4 bases; bases with no gene match: 0. This CDR3 is built from 12 residues. Germline lookup yields CDR1 SQVTM and CDR2 ANQGSEA. CDR3 region: CSVGTGGETQYF. For the CDR3, the DNA is TGCAGCGTTGGGACAGGGGGCGAGACCCAGTACTTC.

This clonotype showed up just a few times. This rearrangement joins TRBV5-1 to TRBJ2-2; 7 nucleotides align to TRBD1. With V trimmed by 4 bases and J by 2 bases, 8 bases remained unmatched. The CDR3 runs to 16 residues. Germline assignment: CDR1 SGHRS and CDR2 YFSETQ. The CDR3 reads CASSLSTGINTGELFF. Written as DNA, the CDR3 is TGCGCCAGCAGCCTTTCGACAGGGATCAACACCGGGGAGCTGTTTTTT.

This clonotype came up many times. J is TRBJ2-2 and V is TRBV5-1; D may correspond to TRBD1 or TRBD2 (6 bases each). V dropped 6 bases and J dropped 0 bases, with 12 bases sitting between them. Germline V CDR1 and CDR2: SGHRS, YFSETQ. The CDR3 has 15 residues. The CDR3 nucleotides read TGCGCCAGCAAGTCGGGGGACACGAACACCGGGGAGCTGTTTTTT. Its protein is CASKSGDTNTGELFF. Drawing the rest from reference TRBV5-1 and TRBJ2-2, the complete variable domain is KAGVTQTPRYLIKTRGQQVTLSCSPISGHRSVSWYQQTPGQGLQFLFEYFSETQRNKGNFPGRFSGRQFSNSRSEMNVSTLELGDSALYLCASKSGDTNTGELFFGEGSRLTVL.

The chain uses TRBV24-1 and TRBJ2-7; TRBD2 aligns across 14 bases. The CDR3 covers 20 residues. Looked up from germline, CDR1 is KGHDR and CDR2 is SFDVKD. Trimming cost V 0 bases and J 3 bases; bases outside gene matches: 12. The chain's CDR3 is CATSDLLSTSGGDAIYEQYV. CDR3 bases: TGTGCCACCAGTGATTTGCTCTCGACTAGCGGGGGGGACGCAATCTACGAGCAGTACGTC.

The table lists this clonotype with a few counts. The chain couples TRBV6-1 to TRBJ1-5, with 8 bases lining up with TRBD1. Germline V gene data show CDR1 as MNHNS and CDR2 as SASEGT. Trimming cost V 4 bases and J 0 bases; bases outside gene matches: 5. CDR3 length equals 16 residues. The CDR3 DNA reads TGTGCCAGCAGTGGAACAGGGGGTTATAGCAATCAGCCCCAGCATTTT. Translating it yields CASSGTGGYSNQPQHF.

At least ten counts were recorded for this clonotype. V usage is TRBV6-6 and J usage is TRBJ1-1, with D tentatively TRBD1 (5 bases). Germline lookup yields CDR1 MNHNY and CDR2 SVGAGI (reference sequence). The CDR3 contains 15 residues. Trimming took off 5 bases at V and 1 base at J, with 14 bases between the two ends. CDR3 coding DNA: TGTGCCAGCAGTCGATCCCCCAGGGCGAACACTGAAGCTTTCTTT. Translating it yields CASSRSPRANTEAFF.

This clonotype was detected only a few times. This chain uses TRBV27 with TRBJ1-2; the match to TRBD1 covers 7 bases. Germline loops: CDR1 MNHEY, CDR2 SMNVEV (reference sequence). CDR3 length: 15 residues. V trimming: 3 bases; J trimming: 2 bases; junction bases outside the gene matches: 6. CDR3: CASSFQGGENYGYTF. Here the CDR3 DNA reads TGTGCCAGCAGTTTCCAGGGGGGCGAAAACTATGGCTACACCTTC.

This clonotype was found a few times. The chain joins TRBV25-1 to TRBJ2-7; 8 nucleotides line up with TRBD1. CDR1 is MGHDK, CDR2 SYGVNS, per germline. V was pared by 7 bases and J by 0 bases, with 5 bases of the junction left unmatched. This CDR3 spans 14 amino acids. CDR3 protein: CASMDRDGSYEQYF. The CDR3 region has the DNA TGTGCCAGCATGGACAGGGATGGCTCCTACGAGCAGTACTTC.

This clonotype was picked up a small number of times. This chain joins TRBV7-9 and TRBJ1-1, with D uncertain. Trimming took off 2 bases at V and 7 bases at J, with 11 bases between the two ends. The CDR3 extends over 13 amino acids. In germline, CDR1 is SEHNR, CDR2 FQNEAQ (reference sequence). CDR3 protein: CASSLFRGDEAFF. The CDR3 nucleotides read TGTGCCAGCAGCTTATTTCGGGGTGATGAAGCTTTCTTT.

This clonotype was seen ten or more times. This chain connects TRBV4-1 to TRBJ1-6; TRBD1 agrees at 7 bases. J lost 2 bases, V lost 0 bases, and 4 bases had no gene match. In germline, CDR1 is MGHRA, CDR2 YSYEKL. The CDR3 is 17 residues long. The CDR3 protein is CASSQDQGVTYNSPLHF. In DNA, the CDR3 is TGCGCCAGCAGCCAAGATCAGGGGGTCACCTATAATTCACCCCTCCACTTT.

This clonotype showed up many times. The rearrangement joins TRBV5-1 to TRBJ2-5, with D possibly matching TRBD1 (6 bases). The CDR3 spans 14 residues. Trimming shortened V by 1 base and J by 0 bases, and 7 bases separated the two germline ends. CDR1 is SGHRS, CDR2 YFSETQ, per germline. The CDR3: CASSLRTDQETQYF. The CDR3 nucleotides read TGCGCCAGCAGCTTGAGGACAGACCAAGAGACCCAGTACTTC.

V gene TRBV5-1 combines with J gene TRBJ2-5, with 7 nucleotides matching TRBD1. V gave up 3 bases and J gave up 5 bases; unmatched junction bases: 7. The CDR3 spans 14 residues. The germline gives CDR1 SGHRS, CDR2 YFSETQ. For the CDR3, the DNA is TGCGCCAGCAGCTGGCGACAGGGTCCGGAGACCCAGTACTTC. Amino acid sequence: CASSWRQGPETQYF.

This clonotype was detected many times. CDR3 residues: CASSGERGTQGTQYF. The CDR3 bases are TGTGCCAGCAGCGGCGAACGGGGGACTCAGGGGACCCAGTACTTC. The chain combines TRBV7-6 with TRBJ2-5, with a weak D call TRBD2 (6 bases). Germline CDR1 reads SGHVS; CDR2 reads FNYEAQ. V was clipped by 5 bases and J by 7 bases, with 20 bases between them. The CDR3 is 15 amino acids.

This clonotype came up many times. The V gene is TRBV7-9, the J gene TRBJ1-5; no reliable D call. The ends were cut back, 3 bases at V and 12 bases at J, with 15 bases in the middle. CDR3 length: 13 residues. Germline CDR1 SEHNR, CDR2 FQNEAQ (reference sequence). The CDR3 nucleotides read TGTGCCAGCAGCTTTGACCACCGAGACAACCAGCATTTT. As protein: CASSFDHRDNQHF. The full variable domain, in which reference TRBV7-9 and TRBJ1-5 provide the parts outside the CDR3, is DTGVSQNPRHKITKRGQNVTFRCDPISEHNRLYWYRQTLGQGPEFLTYFQNEAQLEKSRLLSDRFSAERPKGSFSTLEIQRTEQGDSAMYLCASSFDHRDNQHFGDGTRLSIL.